This TCR beta chain is drawn from a study of vaccination and CD4 T cells after COVID-19. As for the study in general: Researchers treated cells with overlapping spike peptides taken from SARS-CoV-2, HCoV-NL63, HCoV-OC43 and HCoV-229E.

V lost 6 bases and J lost 4, with 9 bases in between. Germline lookup yields CDR1 MNHNS and CDR2 SASEGT. The CDR3 spans 12 residues. Sequenced with the Oncomine TCR Beta short-read assay was DNA taken from cultured CD4+ T cells. TCRdb passed the PCR reads through MiXCR, listing each CDR3 protein once. The sample has around 18,000 distinct CDR3 sequences; about 51% are singletons. With regard to this clonotype: What it binds is not known.

Time point reported: late sampling 161 to 241 days after vaccination in three convalescent patients. Sample treatment: approximately nine-day PBMC culture with coronavirus spike peptide pools or control peptides (ViraFEST assay). The source was CD4+ T cells from blood, cultured in vitro, collected about 7 months after SARS-CoV-2 vaccination. The rearrangement uses TRBV6-1 and TRBJ1-1; D gene uncertain. This TCR was sampled from a human donor who had recovered from COVID-19. The CDR3: CASRWSFTEAFF. CDR3 nucleotides: TGTGCCAGCAGATGGAGTTTCACTGAAGCTTTCTTT.